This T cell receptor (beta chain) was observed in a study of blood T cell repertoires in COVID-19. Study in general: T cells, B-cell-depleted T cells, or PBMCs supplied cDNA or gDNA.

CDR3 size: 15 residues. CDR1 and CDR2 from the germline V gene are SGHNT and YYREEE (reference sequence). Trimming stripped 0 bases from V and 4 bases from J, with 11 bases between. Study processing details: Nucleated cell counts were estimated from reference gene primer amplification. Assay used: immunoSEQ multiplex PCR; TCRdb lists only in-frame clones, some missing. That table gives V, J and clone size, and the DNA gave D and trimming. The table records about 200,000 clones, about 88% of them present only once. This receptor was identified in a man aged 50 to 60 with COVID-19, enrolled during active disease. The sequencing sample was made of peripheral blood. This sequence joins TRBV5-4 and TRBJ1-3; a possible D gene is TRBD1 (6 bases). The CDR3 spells CASSLDSGEGNTIYF. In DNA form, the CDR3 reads TGTGCCAGCAGCTTGGACTCAGGGGAGGGAAACACCATATATTTT.